This T cell receptor beta chain was identified in a study of cytomegalovirus exposure and HLA in healthy donors. Whole-study results and caveats: Confirmation was obtained in vitro that a few CMV-associated chains are specific for CMV antigens. The authors enumerated around 150 TCR beta chains as linked to cytomegalovirus. Clusters of TCRs from the first cohort tended to co-occur in the roughly 120 validation repertoires (as a later analysis found).

Profiled with immunoSEQ multiplex PCR; TCRdb holds only in-frame clones, not every one. The sample contains approximately 300,000 clones, 70% to 90% of which appear only once. Points on this clone: Its target is not known.

These donors were members of the approximately 120-subject validation cohort, a group separate from the roughly 700-subject first cohort. The germline V gene encodes CDR1 GTSNPN and CDR2 SVGIG (reference sequence). Trimming took off 3 bases at V and 8 bases at J, with 13 bases between the two ends. The CDR3 extends over 13 amino acids. The sequencing sample was made of PBMCs. The clonotype was recovered from a woman between 18 and 29 years old in good health and CMV-seronegative. This chain joins TRBV30 and TRBJ1-4; D not certain. The DNA of the CDR3 is TGTGCCTGGAGCCCACACCAGTCCGAAAAACTGTTTTTT. Protein product: CAWSPHQSEKLFF.